This entry concerns a single TCR beta chain. Its target is unknown. Germline trimming cut 4 bases from V and 5 bases from J; bases unmatched to any gene: 11. The CDR3 has 16 residues. The germline V gene has CDR1 LGHDT and CDR2 YNNKEL (reference sequence). These data originate in a study of T-cell memory formation after mild COVID-19. Study in general: There were largely donor-specific TCR clusters.

Libraries for TCRalpha and TCRbeta carried sample barcodes and unique molecular identifiers via 5'RACE. TCRdb independently ran MiXCR on the 5' RACE reads; one entry per CDR3 protein. Here the sample spans about 57,000 distinct CDR3 sequences, 9% to 15% being singletons. Whole-study results and caveats: Within pre-infection memory, some responding clones were found, suggesting cross-reactive memory joined. Contracting CD4+ clones were located mainly in CM and EM, and CD8+ clones in EMRA.

The V call is TRBV3-1, the J call TRBJ2-3, with 8 bases identical to TRBD2. The sequencing sample was made of PBMCs or a T cell subset sorted from them (not recorded which). The sequence was collected from a man aged 18 to 35 who had mild COVID-19 (a few samples of this study predate the infection). Cell type and time point are not known. The CDR3 DNA reads as TGTGCCAGCAGCCCGGGGGCCGGGGGGGGTAAAGATACGCAGTATTTT. Amino acid sequence: CASSPGAGGGKDTQYF.